The sequence of this T cell receptor (beta chain) was determined in a study of PD-1 blockade in classical Hodgkin lymphoma. Turning to the study itself: Patients were dosed intravenously with nivolumab at 3 mg/kg every 2 weeks. Broader study findings: Sources of repertoire differences remain undefined, possibly disease activity or prior therapy.

A remark on this clone: The antigen remains undetermined.

The germline gives CDR1 ENHRY, CDR2 SYGVKD. The trim removed 6 bases at V and 3 bases at J, leaving 12 bases unmatched. The CDR3 runs to 16 residues. Assay: immunoSEQ multiplex PCR; the TCRdb copy retains only in-frame clones and omits some. The sample has under 9,000 clones, about 82% seen once. As for time point: cycle 4 day 1 (C4D1), after less than seven weeks of nivolumab. Brentuximab vedotin exposure varied, and every patient relapsed after autologous stem cell transplantation. This chain links TRBV10-3 with TRBJ1-1, with 8 bases that match TRBD1. This TCR derives from a human donor with classical Hodgkin lymphoma. Sequenced here: peripheral blood mononuclear cells (PBMCs), sampled before the fourth cycle of nivolumab. In DNA, the CDR3 is TGTGCCATCAGAAAATTTAAGACAGGGGAGGACACTGAAGCTTTCTTT. This gives the protein CAIRKFKTGEDTEAFF.